This TCR beta chain was sequenced in a study of technical replicates of blood from a few donors. Clones were read by immunoSEQ multiplex PCR, and TCRdb kept only the in-frame ones, dropping some. Of more than 55,000 clones in the sample, roughly 92% were seen once. This CDR3 spans 17 amino acids. Germline values: CDR1 MGHDK, CDR2 SYGVNS. V gave up 6 bases and J gave up 3 bases; unmatched junction bases: 13. The origin of this receptor is a human donor in good health. Sequenced material: T cells isolated from PBMCs. The V gene is TRBV25-1, the J gene TRBJ2-2; 7 positions agree with TRBD1. In DNA, the CDR3 is TGTGCCAGCAGGAAGGGGTTCGGGACAGAATACACCGGGGAGCTGTTTTTT. The encoded protein is CASRKGFGTEYTGELFF.